Here is one T cell receptor (beta chain) with its context. Its specificity is unknown. Measured with immunoSEQ multiplex PCR; TCRdb has only the in-frame clones, and not every one. The sample holds about 92,000 clones, 80% to 90% seen once. PBMC sampling occurred before vaccination, two weeks after the third dose, and at progression. This specimen belongs to a study of glioma-infiltrating T cells after dendritic cell vaccination. Findings of the study overall: No direct clonality-survival link was found; a diverse polyclonal response may matter.

Sequenced material: blood, taken before dendritic cell vaccination. The clonotype comes from a human donor with glioblastoma.

As DNA, the CDR3 is TGTGCCAGCAGTTACTCGGACAGGGGGCGTAGCACTGAAGCTTTCTTT. It specifies CASSYSDRGRSTEAFF. The V and J genes are TRBV6-5 and TRBJ1-1, with TRBD1 identical over 11 bases. This CDR3 is 16 amino acids long. Germline trimming cut 0 bases from V and 4 bases from J; bases unmatched to any gene: 4. Per germline, CDR1 MNHEY and CDR2 SVGAGI.